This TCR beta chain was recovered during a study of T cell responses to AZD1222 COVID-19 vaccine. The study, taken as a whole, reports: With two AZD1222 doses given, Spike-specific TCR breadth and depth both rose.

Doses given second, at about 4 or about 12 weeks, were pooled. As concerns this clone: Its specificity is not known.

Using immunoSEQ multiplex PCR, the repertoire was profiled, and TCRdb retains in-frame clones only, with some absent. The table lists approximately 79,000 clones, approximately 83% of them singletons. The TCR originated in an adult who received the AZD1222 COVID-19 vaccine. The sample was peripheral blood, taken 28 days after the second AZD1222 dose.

In DNA form, the CDR3 reads TGTGCCAGCAGCCCCCGAGCGGGGTCCTACGAGCAGTACTTC. Translating gives CASSPRAGSYEQYF. The V gene is TRBV9, the J gene TRBJ2-7, with 7 bases lining up with TRBD2. Germline CDR1 is SGDLS and CDR2 is YYNGEE. The CDR3 spans 14 residues. With 4 bases clipped from V and 1 base from J, the junction kept 5 bases outside the gene matches.